This TCR beta chain came from a study of blood T cell repertoires in COVID-19. Study details: Sites across the United States, Italy and Spain contributed samples from acute and convalescent COVID-19. Sources were T cells, B-cell-depleted T cells, or PBMCs; the material itself was cDNA or gDNA.

Germline CDR1 and CDR2: LGHDT and YNNKEL (reference sequence). The CDR3 is 13 residues long. The junction had 4 bases not matched to a gene; V was cut back by 8 bases and J by 2 bases. In the authors' workflow: Using reference gene primer amplification, nucleated cell counts were estimated. Using immunoSEQ multiplex PCR, the repertoire was profiled, and TCRdb retains in-frame clones only, with some absent. Clone size and V and J calls were adopted from that table, with D and trimming inferred from the DNA. The sample includes about 99,000 clones, more than 70% seen only once; the top ten take roughly 17%.

This receptor was obtained from a woman of 80 years or more in a cohort sampled during active COVID-19. Specimen: peripheral blood. The J gene is TRBJ2-7, the V gene TRBV3-1 (or the pseudogene TRBV3-2); 9 nucleotides align to TRBD2. The CDR3: CASELAGTYEQYF. DNA for the CDR3: TGTGCCAGCGAGCTAGCGGGGACCTACGAGCAGTACTTC.